Listed below are T cell receptor beta chains from one sample, sequenced in a study of cytomegalovirus exposure and HLA in healthy donors. Libraries were prepared by immunoSEQ multiplex PCR; TCRdb keeps only in-frame clonotypes and omits some of them. The data contain around 100,000 clones, about 81% of them singletons. What was sequenced was PBMCs. These receptor sequences come from a man younger than 30 in good health and CMV-seronegative. The CDR3 runs from the conserved cysteine through the conserved F or W. The D gene is left open where the match is weak. The size entry is marked missing in some rows and otherwise reads once, few, many or a size class.

j_call,d_call,clone_size,v_call,cdr3_aa,cdr3_nt
TRBJ2-6,TRBD1,.,TRBV11-2,CASSSPPGQGRSGANVLTF,TGTGCCAGCAGCTCCCCCCCGGGACAGGGCCGCTCTGGGGCCAACGTCCTGACTTTC
TRBJ1-5,.,once,TRBV2,CASRTENNQPQHF,TGTGCCAGCCGGACAGAAAACAATCAGCCCCAGCATTTT
TRBJ2-1,.,.,TRBV7-3,CASSSGHLNEQFF,TGTGCCAGCAGCTCAGGACACCTTAATGAGCAGTTCTTC
TRBJ1-4,TRBD1,.,TRBV29-1,CSVLGTVGEKLFF,TGCAGCGTTCTAGGGACAGTTGGGGAAAAACTGTTTTTT
TRBJ1-2,TRBD1,.,TRBV6-5,CASSYWTGSGYTF,TGTGCCAGCAGTTACTGGACAGGGAGCGGCTACACCTTC
TRBJ2-1,.,.,TRBV27,CASSLKGIEQFF,TGTGCCAGCAGTTTAAAGGGGATTGAGCAGTTCTTC
TRBJ1-5,.,.,TRBV5-6,CASSLDWRRRSNQPQHF,TGTGCCAGCAGCTTGGACTGGCGGAGAAGGAGCAATCAGCCCCAGCATTTT
TRBJ2-1,.,.,TRBV7-9,CASSLDPGNDEQFF,TGTGCCAGCAGCTTAGATCCAGGGAACGATGAGCAGTTCTTC
TRBJ1-2,.,.,TRBV5-1,CASSFSRAAGNYGYTF,TGCGCCAGCAGCTTCTCCCGGGCTGCGGGTAACTATGGCTACACCTTC
TRBJ1-1,TRBD1,.,TRBV6-5,CASSYTRQGKGTEAFF,TGTGCCAGCAGTTACACAAGACAGGGGAAGGGCACTGAAGCTTTCTTT
TRBJ1-1,TRBD1,.,TRBV15,CATSRSPGTGETEAFF,TGTGCCACCAGCAGGTCCCCCGGGACAGGGGAGACTGAAGCTTTCTTT
TRBJ2-7,TRBD1,.,TRBV19,CASSLVTGSTEQYF,TGTGCCAGTAGTTTGGTGACAGGGAGTACCGAGCAGTACTTC
TRBJ2-7,.,.,TRBV5-1,CASSFGGSSYEQYF,TGCGCCAGCAGCTTTGGCGGCAGCTCCTACGAGCAGTACTTC
TRBJ2-7,.,.,TRBV7-2,CASSSRGLAIEQYF,TGTGCCAGCAGCTCCCGAGGGCTAGCGATCGAGCAGTACTTC
TRBJ2-1,TRBD2,.,TRBV5-1,CASSSLKLAGDVNEQFF,TGCGCCAGCAGCTCGCTAAAACTAGCGGGAGATGTCAATGAGCAGTTCTTC